These 30 T cell receptor beta chains originate from one sample sequenced in a study of regulatory T cells in long-lasting Graves disease. Time point: newly diagnosed GD, antithyroid drugs for less than 3 months. From RNA extracted from PBMCs, the TCR library was made. Sequencing libraries for TCR beta were prepared with iRepertoire HTBI primers and Arm-PCR of CDR3 regions. Each CDR3 protein is one row after TCRdb ran MiXCR on the multiplex PCR reads. The sample records 400,000 to 450,000 distinct CDR3 sequences, approximately 16% being singletons. The sample also formed part of further work on T cells in Graves' hyperthyroidism and ophthalmopathy.

Material: peripheral blood mononuclear cells (PBMCs), obtained at new diagnosis, from a patient treated with antithyroid drugs. The origin of the receptors is a woman aged 25 to 39 with Graves disease.

Many counts were recorded for this clonotype. The V gene is TRBV30, the J gene TRBJ1-1; D unclear. The V gene lost 4 bases and the J gene lost 0 bases, with 6 bases spanning the gap. Germline V gene sequence: CDR1 GTSNPN, CDR2 SVGIG (reference sequence). The CDR3 has 12 amino acids. CDR3 sequence: CAWMGLNTEAFF. CDR3 nucleotide sequence: TGTGCCTGGATGGGCCTGAACACTGAAGCTTTCTTT.

This clonotype occurred a few times. At one of its ends the junction is not consistent with the germline gene, which may arise from a read error. The CDR3 sequence: CASRESSAGNTEAFF. As DNA, the CDR3 is TGTGCCAGCAGGGAATCATCCGCTGGGAACACTGAAGCTTTCTTT. The rearrangement uses TRBV25-1 and TRBJ1-1; unclear D gene. Germline loops: CDR1 MGHDK, CDR2 SYGVNS. The CDR3 loop spans 15 amino acids.

The chain recombines TRBV5-1 with TRBJ2-6; TRBD2 might be the D (6 bases). The CDR3 spans 18 residues. The V end was cut by 5 bases, the J end by 4 bases, with 22 bases between. The V gene's germline CDR1 is SGHRS and CDR2 YFSETQ. Here the CDR3 DNA reads TGCGCCAGCAGTCATCCGGGAGCACGCGGTCGGGGGGCCAACGTCCTGACTTTC. Protein product: CASSHPGARGRGANVLTF.

Many counts were recorded for this clonotype. V gene TRBV11-2 combines with J gene TRBJ2-5; 10 bases are shared with TRBD1. Trimming at V came to 5 bases and at J to 4 bases, leaving 7 bases not matched to a gene. The CDR3 runs to 15 residues. Germline V gene data show CDR1 as SGHAT and CDR2 as FQNNGV. As DNA, the CDR3 is TGTGCCAGCAGCCCGGACGACAGGGGGCGAGAGACCCAGTACTTC. This encodes CASSPDDRGRETQYF.

Of note for this clonotype: Here the CDR3 omits its conserved ending phenylalanine or tryptophan, so a read error is the likely source. The J gene is TRBJ2-7, the V gene TRBV27; D call uncertain. CDR3 size: 13 residues. V shed 2 bases and J shed 1 base, with 6 bases lying between them. CDR1 and CDR2 (germline): MNHEY, SMNVEV (reference sequence). CDR3 residues: CASSLVYSYEQYL. The CDR3 coding sequence is TGTGCCAGCAGTTTAGTCTATTCCTACGAGCAGTACCTC.

This clonotype was detected ten times or more. The V call is TRBV5-1, the J call TRBJ2-6; TRBD1 might be the D (6 bases). Germline V lookup: CDR1 SGHRS, CDR2 YFSETQ. Deletions cut 3 bases from V and 1 base from J, with 14 bases between. CDR3 length: 17 residues. The CDR3 nucleotides are TGCGCCAGCAGCTCGACAACAGGGTGGTCTGGGGCCAACGTCCTGACTTTC. Amino acid sequence: CASSSTTGWSGANVLTF.

The rearrangement uses TRBV4-3 and TRBJ2-1, with a possible D match to TRBD2 (6 bases). In germline, CDR1 is LGHNA, CDR2 YSLEER. CDR3 length: 14 amino acids. The V end was cut by 0 bases, the J end by 10 bases, with 13 bases between. The chain's CDR3 is CASSQDIWRGEQFF. The CDR3 coding sequence is TGCGCCAGCAGCCAAGATATATGGCGGGGAGAGCAGTTCTTC.

This clonotype was seen more than once but under ten times. This chain links TRBV5-5 with TRBJ2-5, with no clear D. Germline V gives CDR1 SGHKS, CDR2 YYEKEE (reference sequence). CDR3 size: 11 residues. Trimming pared 0 bases from V and 7 bases from J, leaving 4 bases between. CDR3 region: CASSLEATQYF. The DNA of the CDR3 is TGTGCCAGCAGCTTGGAGGCGACCCAGTACTTC.

In this sample, this clonotype turned up many times. The chain uses TRBV11-2 and TRBJ2-7, with D hard to call. Trimming took 5 bases from V and 2 from J, leaving 16 bases between them. Germline values: CDR1 SGHAT, CDR2 FQNNGV. The CDR3 extends over 15 amino acids. In DNA form, the CDR3 reads TGTGCCAGCAGCCGTGCCCTAGATCCCCCCTACGAGCAGTACTTC. Its protein is CASSRALDPPYEQYF. Looking up the rest from reference TRBV11-2 and TRBJ2-7 gives the full variable domain: EAGVAQSPRYKIIEKRQSVAFWCNPISGHATLYWYQQILGQGPKLLIQFQNNGVVDDSQLPKDRFSAERLKGVDSTLKIQPAKLEDSAVYLCASSRALDPPYEQYFGPGTRLTVT.

The table lists this clonotype with many counts. The V call is TRBV7-2, the J call TRBJ1-2, with 7 bases identical to TRBD1. Germline V lookup: CDR1 SGHTA, CDR2 FQGNSA. The CDR3 is made up of 15 amino acids. J lost 4 bases, V lost 3 bases, and 8 bases had no gene match. CDR3 nucleotide sequence: TGTGCCAGCAGCTTGATATTCGGACAGGCCTATGGCTACACCTTC. This encodes CASSLIFGQAYGYTF.

This clonotype was counted many times. The rearrangement joins TRBV18 to TRBJ2-1; a weak D match, TRBD2 (6 bases). V lost 3 bases and J 0 bases, leaving 12 bases between the germline ends. Germline values: CDR1 KGHSH, CDR2 LQKENI. The length of the CDR3 is 16 residues. Here the CDR3 reads CASSPMEGSSYNEQFF. Written as DNA, the CDR3 is TGTGCCAGCTCACCCATGGAGGGGAGCTCCTACAATGAGCAGTTCTTC.

The chain is built from TRBV5-5 and TRBJ2-1, with 7 bases identical to TRBD2. The length of the CDR3 is 14 residues. Trimming at V came to 6 bases and at J to 6 bases, leaving 9 bases not matched to a gene. Germline-derived CDR1 and CDR2 are SGHKS and YYEKEE (reference sequence). CDR3 coding DNA: TGTGCCAGCACCACAAGCGGGATCATCAATGAGCAGTTCTTC. Protein product: CASTTSGIINEQFF.

This clonotype occurred many times. V gene TRBV4-3 combines with J gene TRBJ2-5; TRBD2 might be the D (6 bases). Germline CDR1 reads LGHNA; CDR2 reads YSLEER. Trimming removed 4 bases at V and 5 bases at J, with 17 bases between. CDR3 length: 15 residues. The CDR3 loop reads CASSRTAGPSETQYF. In nucleotides, the CDR3 is TGCGCCAGCAGCCGTACAGCGGGCCCTTCTGAGACCCAGTACTTC.

This clonotype was seen many times. This sequence joins TRBV12-3 or TRBV12-4 and TRBJ2-1, with D possibly TRBD2 on 5 matching bases. With 7 bases removed from V and 8 bases from J, the gap between germline ends came to 21 bases. This CDR3 contains 15 residues. The CDR3 region is CASKHRSGSGDEQFF. The CDR3 DNA sequence: TGTGCCAGCAAACACCGGTCGGGGAGTGGGGATGAGCAGTTCTTC.

This clonotype came up many times. The V gene is TRBV7-9, the J gene TRBJ2-5; D possibly matches TRBD1 or TRBD2 (5 bases each). This CDR3 comprises 14 residues. Germline values: CDR1 SEHNR, CDR2 FQNEAQ (reference sequence). V dropped 8 bases and J dropped 3 bases, with 16 bases sitting between them. The CDR3 reads CASVHRDGEETQYF. The CDR3 DNA sequence: TGTGCCAGCGTCCACCGGGACGGAGAAGAGACCCAGTACTTC.

In its sample, this clonotype was seen many times. J is TRBJ2-1 and V is TRBV12-3 or TRBV12-4; the match to TRBD1 covers 7 bases. The J segment lost 0 bases and the V segment lost 3 bases, leaving 5 bases of the junction unmatched. This CDR3 contains 16 residues. The CDR3 DNA reads TGTGCCAGCAGTTTTCGGACAGGTGGCTCCTACAATGAGCAGTTCTTC. It is translated as CASSFRTGGSYNEQFF.

This clonotype was observed a few times. The V and J genes are TRBV4-1 and TRBJ1-1, with 7 bases fitting TRBD1. Germline assignment: CDR1 MGHRA and CDR2 YSYEKL. This CDR3 contains 18 residues. The V gene end was trimmed by 1 base and the J gene end by 3 bases; junction bases not matched to a gene: 14. Written as DNA, the CDR3 is TGCGCCAGCAGCCAAGGGAGACAGGGTCGATTGGCCTACACTGAAGCTTTCTTT. It specifies CASSQGRQGRLAYTEAFF.

Comments on this clonotype: Since a much larger clone is just one base distant, this may be a read error. The gene calls are TRBV6-2 or TRBV6-3 and TRBJ2-1; 7 nucleotides agree with TRBD2. This CDR3 has 17 amino acids. The germline V gene encodes CDR1 MNHEY and CDR2 SVGEGT. Here the CDR3 DNA reads TGTGCCAGCAGTTACTCTCCCAGCGGGATGGGTTACAATAAGCAGTTCTTC. Protein: CASSYSPSGMGYNKQFF.

At least ten counts were recorded for this clonotype. The chain uses TRBV18 and TRBJ2-5; no definite D call. Germline loops: CDR1 KGHSH, CDR2 LQKENI. Trimming shortened V by 3 bases and J by 0 bases, and 5 bases separated the two germline ends. This CDR3 contains 13 residues. CDR3 protein: CASSPGYQETQYF. The CDR3 DNA reads as TGTGCCAGCTCACCCGGGTACCAAGAGACCCAGTACTTC.

This clonotype was detected ten times or more. V and J are TRBV24-1 and TRBJ1-2; D is possibly TRBD1 (5 bases). The CDR3 spans 15 residues. The ends were cut back, 3 bases at V and 3 bases at J, with 13 bases in the middle. The germline CDR1 and CDR2 sequences are KGHDR and SFDVKD. CDR3 DNA: TGTGCCACCAGTGATGCCCAGGGTTCGTACTATGGCTACACCTTC. It encodes CATSDAQGSYYGYTF.

Note on this clonotype: It differs at one base from a far larger clone, so likely a read error. CDR3 DNA: TGTGCCAGCAGCCCGGGTCAGCAGGGCATGAACACTGAAGCTTTCTTT. Protein: CASSPGQQGMNTEAFF. V usage is TRBV3-1 and J usage is TRBJ1-1, with D tentatively TRBD1 (5 bases). The CDR3 is made up of 16 amino acids. Germline V gives CDR1 LGHDT, CDR2 YNNKEL (reference sequence). Trimming took 4 bases from V and 0 from J, leaving 15 bases between them.

In the case of this clonotype: With a much larger clone just one base away, this may be a read error. J is TRBJ2-3 and V is TRBV2; 8 nucleotides align to TRBD2. Germline CDR1 is SNHLY and CDR2 is FYNNEI. This CDR3 has 15 residues. The DNA for the CDR3 is TGTGCCAGCAGTCCGACGGGACTAGGAAACAATGAGCAGTCCTTC. Translating it yields CASSPTGLGNNEQSF. Based on the CDR3 plus reference TRBV2 and TRBJ2-3, the full variable domain is EPEVTQTPSHQVTQMGQEVILRCVPISNHLYFYWYRQILGQKVEFLVSFYNNEISEKSEIFDDQFSVERPDGSNFTLKIRSTKLEDSAMYFCASSPTGLGNNEQSFGPGTRLTVL.

This clonotype was detected ten times or more. V is TRBV12-3 or TRBV12-4 and J is TRBJ2-5, with D tentatively TRBD2 (6 bases). V lost 5 bases, J lost 2 bases, and 12 bases lay in between. The CDR3 sequence is 14 residues long. DNA of the CDR3: TGTGCCAGCAGTCCATCTAGCGCACAAGAGACCCAGTACTTC. Its protein is CASSPSSAQETQYF.

The chain uses TRBV29-1 and TRBJ2-3, with unresolved D. Trimming took 7 bases from V and 5 from J, leaving 22 bases between them. Germline CDR1 SQVTM, CDR2 ANQGSEA. This CDR3 is 15 amino acids long. The DNA for the CDR3 is TGCAGCGCGTGGGTCGTAGGGTATCTTAGAGATACGCAGTATTTT. Translation: CSAWVVGYLRDTQYF.

V and J are TRBV3-1 and TRBJ2-7; 7 nucleotides match TRBD2. V shed 4 bases and J 3 bases; nucleotides not matched to a gene: 9. The CDR3 runs to 15 residues. Germline V gives CDR1 LGHDT, CDR2 YNNKEL (reference sequence). In nucleotides, the CDR3 is TGTGCCAGCAGCCCCCTTGAGGGCGGGAGCTACGAGCAGTACTTC. Amino acids: CASSPLEGGSYEQYF.

This clonotype was counted many times. The chain couples TRBV11-1 to TRBJ2-3; possible D gene TRBD1, 5 bases. CDR1 is SGHAT, CDR2 FQDESV, per germline (reference sequence). CDR3 length equals 14 residues. The germline V and J ends were trimmed by 3 bases and 2 bases, with 9 bases remaining between them. For the CDR3, the DNA is TGTGCCAGCAGCTTCTCCAGGGCCACAGATACGCAGTATTTT. Protein product: CASSFSRATDTQYF.

This clonotype was picked up a small number of times. The chain carries TRBV7-2 and TRBJ1-1, with unresolved D. Germline V gene sequence: CDR1 SGHTA, CDR2 FQGNSA. Between the trimmed V and J ends, which lost 2 bases and 4 bases, there was a span of 11 bases. The CDR3 is made up of 14 amino acids. CDR3 in DNA: TGTGCCAGCAGCTTAACAATTTGGGGCACTGAAGCTTTCTTT. This translates into CASSLTIWGTEAFF.

This clonotype was seen repeatedly, ten times or more. V is TRBV6-2 or TRBV6-3 and J is TRBJ2-2, with D hard to call. The ends were cut back, 3 bases at V and 4 bases at J, with 12 bases in the middle. The CDR3 loop spans 15 amino acids. The germline gives CDR1 MNHEY, CDR2 SVGEGT. Here the CDR3 DNA reads TGTGCCAGCAGTTATGGGCACGAAACCACCGGGGAGCTGTTTTTT. Protein product: CASSYGHETTGELFF.

On this clonotype: Given a much more abundant clone one base away, this may be a read error. The rearrangement joins TRBV6-1 to TRBJ2-3; D is unresolved. The CDR3 is 22 amino acids. Per the germline V gene, CDR1 is MNHNS and CDR2 is SASEGT. V dropped 6 bases and J dropped 4 bases, with 38 bases sitting between them. Here the CDR3 DNA reads TGTGCCAGCAGCCAAAGGGTCCCCCAGCATGGCGCCCCAAGCTCTAATCCAGATACGCAGTATTTT. Amino acids: CASSQRVPQHGAPSSNPDTQYF.

The chain carries TRBV10-3 and TRBJ2-3; a possible D gene is TRBD2 (5 bases). The CDR3 runs 15 residues. Trimming took 4 bases from V and 0 from J, leaving 11 bases between them. Germline V lookup: CDR1 ENHRY, CDR2 SYGVKD. The CDR3 spells CAISGTQRSTDTQYF. The CDR3 DNA is TGTGCCATCAGTGGGACTCAGAGGAGCACAGATACGCAGTATTTT.